This T cell receptor beta chain derives from a study of control samples from healthy donors and cancer patients. Sequenced by immunoSEQ multiplex PCR; TCRdb stores in-frame clones only, minus some. The data show some 130,000 clones, roughly 92% seen once. Germline V gene sequence: CDR1 KGHSH, CDR2 LQKENI. The junction had 3 bases not matched to a gene; V was cut back by 0 bases and J by 2 bases. This CDR3 contains 15 residues. The receptor's source is a man under 40 in good health. The rearrangement joins TRBV18 to TRBJ2-5, with 7 bases identical to TRBD2. Sample: blood. The CDR3 DNA reads as TGTGCCAGCTCACCACCGTCTAGCGGACAAGAGACCCAGTACTTC. It yields the protein CASSPPSSGQETQYF.